These 28 T cell receptor beta chains share one sample of origin, sequenced in a study of cytomegalovirus exposure and HLA in healthy donors (dated by TCRdb to 2016 to 2017). The library was generated by the immunoSEQ multiplex PCR assay. The multiplex PCR relied on a mix of 60 forward primers for TCR Vbeta segments and 13 reverse primers for TCR Jbeta segments. Held by TCRdb, this immuneACCESS table contains in-frame sequences only and omits some clones. Under half of the omission traces to an unresolved V gene where checked; the cause of the rest is unknown. Counted in this sample were 84,000 or so clones; approximately 79% of them appeared once. Roughly 13% of the sample is in the top ten clones. What was sequenced was PBMCs. The receptors were sampled from a human donor in good health.

V is TRBV6-1 and J is TRBJ2-3; perhaps TRBD2 as D (5 bases). Deletions cut 2 bases from V and 0 bases from J, with 15 bases between. The CDR3 is made up of 17 amino acids. In germline, CDR1 is MNHNS, CDR2 SASEGT. Written as DNA, the CDR3 is TGTGCCAGCAGTGAACTTGGCGGGCGTGCTAGCACAGATACGCAGTATTTT. It yields the protein CASSELGGRASTDTQYF.

The V gene is TRBV7-8, the J gene TRBJ2-7; the D gene is possibly TRBD1 (5 bases). CDR3 size: 17 residues. V was trimmed by 2 bases and J by 4 bases, leaving 21 bases between them. Germline CDR1 reads SGHVS; CDR2 reads FQNEAQ. The CDR3 region is CASSLYRQLKPQYEQYF. DNA of the CDR3: TGTGCCAGCAGCTTATACCGACAGTTAAAGCCACAATACGAGCAGTACTTC.

J is TRBJ2-7 and V is TRBV18, with 7 bases that match TRBD1. The junction had 9 bases not matched to a gene; V was cut back by 5 bases and J by 2 bases. The CDR3 is 15 amino acids. Germline values: CDR1 KGHSH, CDR2 LQKENI. For the CDR3, the DNA is TGTGCCAGCTCAACTATCGGACAGGCCACCTACGAGCAGTACTTC. It translates to CASSTIGQATYEQYF. The full variable domain, rest sourced from reference TRBV18 and TRBJ2-7, is NAGVMQNPRHLVRRRGQEARLRCSPMKGHSHVYWYRQLPEEGLKFMVYLQKENIIDESGMPKERFSAEFPKEGPSILRIQQVVRGDSAAYFCASSTIGQATYEQYFGPGTRLTVT.

This clone was found a few times. The chain joins TRBV4-2 to TRBJ2-7; 8 bases align to TRBD1. There are 16 residues in the CDR3. Losses at the gene ends were 4 bases for V and 3 bases for J; bases not matched to a gene: 11. In germline, CDR1 is LGHNA, CDR2 YNFKEQ. The CDR3 DNA reads as TGTGCCAGCAGCCGCACGGACAGGGATCCCCTCTACGAGCAGTACTTC. Translating it yields CASSRTDRDPLYEQYF.

J is TRBJ2-1 and V is TRBV5-6; TRBD2 matches 8 bases. In germline, CDR1 is SGHDT, CDR2 YYEEEE. The CDR3 is 16 amino acids. V lost 4 bases, J lost 7 bases, and 13 bases stayed unmatched. CDR3 nucleotides: TGTGCCAGCAGCCAAGATACGGGGGGGCCGGGGAATGAGCAGTTCTTC. Protein product: CASSQDTGGPGNEQFF.

This clone has more than one count but fewer than ten. The gene calls are TRBV6-1 and TRBJ1-5; maybe TRBD1 (6 bases). V was trimmed by 2 bases and J by 6 bases, leaving 11 bases between them. CDR1 is MNHNS, CDR2 SASEGT, per germline. This CDR3 has 14 residues. Written as DNA, the CDR3 is TGTGCCAGCAGTGAAAGGGGGGGAAGTCAGCCCCAGCATTTT. It specifies CASSERGGSQPQHF.

V and J are TRBV6-1 and TRBJ2-3, with TRBD2 matching 11 bases. Germline V gives CDR1 MNHNS, CDR2 SASEGT. The CDR3 has 16 amino acids. The junction had 5 bases not matched to a gene; V was cut back by 2 bases and J by 4 bases. CDR3 nucleotides: TGTGCCAGCAGTGAATCTATAGCGGGGGGGTCAGATACGCAGTATTTT. Amino acid sequence: CASSESIAGGSDTQYF.

This clone was detected only a few times. V and J are TRBV5-6 and TRBJ1-5; maybe TRBD1 (6 bases). In germline, CDR1 is SGHDT, CDR2 YYEEEE. Trimming removed 5 bases at V and 0 bases at J, with 12 bases between. This CDR3 is 15 amino acids long. This chain's CDR3 is CASSFQGFSNQPQHF. The CDR3 nucleotides are TGTGCCAGCAGTTTTCAGGGGTTTAGCAATCAGCCCCAGCATTTT.

Of note for this clone: The germline gene is not matched at one end of the junction; a read error may be the cause. This chain uses TRBV5-8 with TRBJ1-5; no clear D gene. Germline V gene sequence: CDR1 SGHTS, CDR2 YDEGEE. The CDR3 totals 14 residues. The CDR3 spells CASSLVLSNQPQNF. CDR3 bases: TGTGCCAGCAGCTTGGTTCTTAGCAATCAGCCCCAGAATTTT. Full variable domain (remainder filled in from reference TRBV5-8 and TRBJ1-5): EAGVTQSPTHLIKTRGQQATLRCSPISGHTSVYWYQQALGLGLQFLLWYDEGEERNRGNFPPRFSGRQFPNYSSELNVNALELEDSALYLCASSLVLSNQPQNFGDGTRLSIL.

The chain carries TRBV5-1 and TRBJ2-7; D might be TRBD1 (6 bases). The CDR3 extends over 14 amino acids. Germline V gene data show CDR1 as SGHRS and CDR2 as YFSETQ. V was cut by 0 bases and J by 0 bases, with 7 bases left in between. Written as DNA, the CDR3 is TGCGCCAGCAGCTTGGGGGGGCCCTCCTACGAGCAGTACTTC. Its protein is CASSLGGPSYEQYF.

The rearrangement links TRBV6-1 to TRBJ2-1; tentatively, D is TRBD1 (5 bases). The CDR3 loop spans 12 amino acids. Deletions cut 4 bases from V and 14 bases from J, with 15 bases between. Germline V gives CDR1 MNHNS, CDR2 SASEGT. CDR3 nucleotides: TGTGCCAGCAGTGGAGGACATGTCAGGGAGTTCTTC. This codes for CASSGGHVREFF.

The chain combines TRBV4-2 with TRBJ2-2; 8 bases are a match to TRBD2. This CDR3 has 17 amino acids. V shed 7 bases and J 4 bases; nucleotides not matched to a gene: 14. CDR1 is LGHNA and CDR2 is YNFKEQ in the germline V gene. CDR3 bases: TGTGCCAGCACACGGGGGGGCCTTCTATCAAGCACCGGGGAGCTGTTTTTT. It specifies CASTRGGLLSSTGELFF.

This chain links TRBV19 with TRBJ1-5; D possibly corresponds to TRBD1 (5 bases). This CDR3 contains 15 residues. From germline, CDR1 is LNHDA and CDR2 SQIVND (reference sequence). Between the trimmed V and J ends, which lost 3 bases and 5 bases, there was a span of 14 bases. The CDR3 loop is CASSIGGGSDQPQHF. CDR3 nucleotides: TGTGCCAGTAGTATTGGGGGAGGAAGCGATCAGCCCCAGCATTTT.

This clone was seen more than once but under ten times. The chain carries TRBV4-1 and TRBJ1-1; D remains unclear. Deletions cut 3 bases from V and 6 bases from J, with 11 bases between. This CDR3 has 13 amino acids. Looked up from germline, CDR1 is MGHRA and CDR2 is YSYEKL. CDR3 sequence: CASSHSGRAEAFF. The CDR3 DNA is TGCGCCAGCAGCCACTCTGGGAGGGCTGAAGCTTTCTTT.

The chain uses TRBV4-2 and TRBJ2-5, with D unclear. The J call could be wrong; TRBJ2-7 is a better fit for the DNA end. The CDR3 consists of 12 residues. Per the germline V gene, CDR1 is LGHNA and CDR2 is YNFKEQ. Here the CDR3 reads CASSQVTYEQYF. CDR3 sequence (DNA): TGTGCCAGCAGCCAGGTAACCTACGAGCAGTACTTC.

The V call is TRBV29-1, the J call TRBJ1-2, with D perhaps matching TRBD1 (5 bases). Germline lookup yields CDR1 SQVTM and CDR2 ANQGSEA. This CDR3 contains 12 residues. Trimming pared 7 bases from V and 7 bases from J, leaving 16 bases between. CDR3 in DNA: TGCAGCGCTATGGGAGGGGAGAGTGGCTACACCTTC. Protein: CSAMGGESGYTF.

The chain combines TRBV5-1 with TRBJ2-5; tentative D call: TRBD2 (6 bases). CDR3 length equals 15 residues. Germline lookup yields CDR1 SGHRS and CDR2 YFSETQ. With 0 bases removed from V and 4 bases from J, the gap between germline ends came to 13 bases. The CDR3 DNA follows: TGCGCCAGCAGCTTGGGACTAGAAGGCGGAGAGACCCAGTACTTC. Protein product: CASSLGLEGGETQYF.

The V and J genes are TRBV19 and TRBJ1-3; D ambiguous. Per the germline V gene, CDR1 is LNHDA and CDR2 is SQIVND (reference sequence). The CDR3 is 16 residues long. Trimming pared 4 bases from V and 0 bases from J, leaving 13 bases between. As DNA, the CDR3 is TGTGCCAGTAGTAACAGCAGAACCAGCTCTGGAAACACCATATATTTT. Its translation is CASSNSRTSSGNTIYF. Filled out from reference TRBV19 and TRBJ1-3, the complete variable domain reads DGGITQSPKYLFRKEGQNVTLSCEQNLNHDAMYWYRQDPGQGLRLIYYSQIVNDFQKGDIAEGYSVSREKKESFPLTVTSAQKNPTAFYLCASSNSRTSSGNTIYFGEGSWLTVV.

The chain combines TRBV18 with TRBJ2-7; 12 nucleotides match TRBD1. The junction had 6 bases not matched to a gene; V was cut back by 4 bases and J by 5 bases. The CDR3 totals 15 residues. CDR1 and CDR2 (germline): KGHSH, LQKENI. CDR3 in amino acids: CASSRGTGGINEQYF. The CDR3 DNA follows: TGTGCCAGCTCACGCGGGACAGGGGGCATAAACGAGCAGTACTTC.

The chain couples TRBV11-2 to TRBJ2-7; 11 positions match TRBD2. With V trimmed by 5 bases and J by 6 bases, 12 bases remained unmatched. Germline CDR1 reads SGHAT; CDR2 reads FQNNGV. The CDR3 has 16 amino acids. This CDR3 is CASSVSGGAINAEQYF. CDR3 coding DNA: TGTGCCAGCAGCGTTAGCGGGGGGGCCATTAACGCCGAGCAGTACTTC.

The chain carries TRBV6-5 and TRBJ2-5, with D maybe TRBD1 (6 bases). The last part of the DNA fits TRBJ2-7 better; the J call may be wrong. The CDR3 totals 15 residues. Germline assignment: CDR1 MNHEY and CDR2 SVGAGI. Here the CDR3 DNA reads TGTGCCAGCAGTTACTCCAGGGGAAGGGGATACGAGCAGTACTTC. It codes for CASSYSRGRGYEQYF.

The chain is built from TRBV2 and TRBJ1-2; D ambiguous. CDR3 size: 13 residues. The germline gives CDR1 SNHLY, CDR2 FYNNEI. Trimming left V 5 bases short and J 2 bases short, with 9 bases between. CDR3 loop: CASSPDINYGYTF. DNA for the CDR3: TGTGCCAGCAGTCCTGACATCAACTATGGCTACACCTTC.

This clone occurred once. The chain carries TRBV6-1 and TRBJ2-7; D is perhaps TRBD1 (5 bases). This CDR3 comprises 13 residues. Trimming cost V 4 bases and J 2 bases, with 9 bases left between them. Germline V lookup: CDR1 MNHNS, CDR2 SASEGT. CDR3 region: CASSGRGPYEQYF. As DNA, the CDR3 is TGTGCCAGCAGTGGAAGGGGTCCCTACGAGCAGTACTTC.

This chain joins TRBV2 and TRBJ2-2, with 7 bases that match TRBD2. The CDR3 has 14 amino acids. V lost 4 bases and J lost 2; bases outside the gene matches: 1. Per the germline V gene, CDR1 is SNHLY and CDR2 is FYNNEI. The CDR3 DNA reads as TGTGCCAGCAGTGGACTAGCCAACACCGGGGAGCTGTTTTTT. Amino acid sequence: CASSGLANTGELFF.

This sequence joins TRBV11-2 and TRBJ2-2, with no clear D. The V end was cut by 3 bases, the J end by 0 bases, with 11 bases between. CDR3 length: 16 amino acids. CDR1 SGHAT and CDR2 FQNNGV come from the germline V gene. The CDR3, as DNA: TGTGCCAGCAGCTTCGTGAGGTCCCCGAACACCGGGGAGCTGTTTTTT. This codes for CASSFVRSPNTGELFF.

V is TRBV4-1 and J is TRBJ2-7; 11 positions match TRBD2. Trimming at V came to 3 bases and at J to 2 bases, leaving 3 bases not matched to a gene. Germline CDR1 is MGHRA and CDR2 is YSYEKL. CDR3 length: 15 amino acids. The CDR3 region is CASSQTSGETYEQYF. The CDR3 bases are TGCGCCAGCAGCCAGACTAGCGGGGAGACCTACGAGCAGTACTTC.

The CDR3, as DNA: TGTGCCAGCAGCTTGACCTCTTCTACCACTGAAGCTTTCTTT. Translated, it gives CASSLTSSTTEAFF. V gene TRBV5-4 combines with J gene TRBJ1-1; D not resolved. CDR1 is SGHNT, CDR2 YYREEE, per germline (reference sequence). The V end lost 1 base, the J end lost 4 bases, and 11 bases lay between the germline ends. This CDR3 region has 14 residues.

This sequence joins TRBV6-6 and TRBJ2-5; 7 positions agree with TRBD1. CDR3 size: 15 residues. The junction had 10 bases not matched to a gene; V was cut back by 2 bases and J by 7 bases. Germline CDR1 MNHNY, CDR2 SVGAGI (reference sequence). CDR3 residues: CASSYPGQEEGTQYF. CDR3 nucleotide sequence: TGTGCCAGCAGTTACCCTGGACAGGAAGAGGGGACCCAGTACTTC.